This is a list of T cell receptor beta chains from one sample in a study of blood T cell repertoires in COVID-19. The repertoire was sequenced with immunoSEQ multiplex PCR; TCRdb's copy has only in-frame clones and lacks some. The sample carries under 250,000 clones, around 81% recorded once. The sequenced sample was PBMCs or T cells enriched from blood (not recorded which). Every receptor here comes from a woman in her forties or fifties with acute COVID-19. Each CDR3 is given with its conserved first and last residue. Each record gives: J gene, V gene, D gene, clone size, CDR3 protein, CDR3 DNA. A D gene is named only where the DNA matches it firmly. Rows give clone size only sometimes, using once, few, many, or a class for an expanded clone.

J: TRBJ2-5
V: TRBV11-2
D: -
size: -
CDR3: CASSFGRQETQYF
DNA: TGTGCCAGCAGCTTTGGCCGCCAAGAGACCCAGTACTTC

J: TRBJ2-5
V: TRBV24-1
D: TRBD1
size: -
CDR3: CATSDFIGTGGFGETQYF
DNA: TGTGCCACCAGTGATTTTATCGGGACAGGGGGCTTCGGGGAGACCCAGTACTTC

J: TRBJ1-2
V: TRBV6-5
D: -
size: once
CDR3: CASSLLSHNNYGYTF
DNA: TGTGCCAGCAGCCTACTATCCCACAATAACTATGGCTACACCTTC

J: TRBJ1-1
V: TRBV7-2
D: -
size: -
CDR3: CASSPGVAGTNTEAFF
DNA: TGTGCCAGCAGCCCCGGGGTCGCGGGGACGAACACTGAAGCTTTCTTT

J: TRBJ1-4
V: TRBV28
D: -
size: -
CDR3: CASSSLPRTRVNEKLFF
DNA: TGTGCCAGCAGTTCCCTACCCAGGACACGCGTTAATGAAAAACTGTTTTTT

J: TRBJ2-5
V: TRBV19
D: -
size: -
CDR3: CASSQGLQETQYF
DNA: TGTGCCAGTAGTCAGGGCCTCCAAGAGACCCAGTACTTC

J: TRBJ2-7
V: TRBV27
D: TRBD1
size: -
CDR3: CASSLYRGEDYEQYF
DNA: TGTGCCAGCAGTTTATACAGGGGAGAGGACTACGAGCAGTACTTC

J: TRBJ2-2
V: TRBV19
D: -
size: -
CDR3: CASSRGGLTNTGELFF
DNA: TGTGCCAGTAGTAGAGGCGGCCTCACGAACACCGGGGAGCTGTTTTTT

J: TRBJ2-1
V: TRBV27
D: TRBD2
size: -
CDR3: CASSSSLAGGGYNEQFF
DNA: TGTGCCAGCAGTTCGTCACTAGCGGGGGGAGGCTACAATGAGCAGTTCTTC

J: TRBJ2-5
V: TRBV5-8
D: TRBD2
size: once
CDR3: CASSSYRGLAGEETQYF
DNA: TGTGCCAGCAGCTCCTACCGTGGACTAGCGGGAGAAGAGACCCAGTACTTC

J: TRBJ1-1
V: TRBV9
D: -
size: -
CDR3: CASSVVGASEAFF
DNA: TGTGCCAGCAGCGTAGTGGGGGCCAGTGAAGCTTTCTTT

J: TRBJ2-7
V: TRBV10-3
D: -
size: -
CDR3: CAIRRDSYAYEQYF
DNA: TGTGCCATCAGGCGGGACAGTTATGCGTACGAGCAGTACTTC

J: TRBJ2-3
V: TRBV18
D: -
size: once
CDR3: CASSPIGLGMTDTQYF
DNA: TGTGCCAGCTCACCAATCGGGTTAGGAATGACAGATACGCAGTATTTT

J: TRBJ2-3
V: TRBV5-5
D: -
size: few
CDR3: CASSPSPGQFHSDTQYF
DNA: TGTGCCAGCAGCCCCTCCCCCGGACAGTTCCACTCTGATACGCAGTATTTT

J: TRBJ2-3
V: TRBV24-1
D: TRBD2
size: -
CDR3: CATSDWTSGGHTQYF
DNA: TGTGCCACCAGTGATTGGACTAGCGGGGGCCATACGCAGTATTTT

J: TRBJ1-2
V: TRBV29-1
D: TRBD1
size: -
CDR3: CSALGGGQGAGYGYTF
DNA: TGCAGCGCTCTCGGAGGCGGACAGGGGGCGGGCTATGGCTACACCTTC

J: TRBJ1-6
V: TRBV25-1
D: -
size: -
CDR3: CASREVNGSPLHF
DNA: TGTGCCAGCAGGGAGGTCAATGGTTCACCCCTCCACTTT

J: TRBJ2-3
V: TRBV18
D: -
size: -
CDR3: CASSPSVQGTDTQYF
DNA: TGTGCCAGCTCACCATCCGTTCAGGGGACAGATACGCAGTATTTT

J: TRBJ1-6
V: TRBV20-1
D: TRBD1
size: -
CDR3: CSASQTGAWSPLHF
DNA: TGCAGTGCTAGTCAGACAGGGGCCTGGTCACCCCTCCACTTT

J: TRBJ2-1
V: TRBV3-1/TRBV3-2
D: -
size: -
CDR3: CASSQRGSANNEQFF
DNA: TGTGCCAGCAGCCAACGGGGGAGTGCGAACAATGAGCAGTTCTTC

J: TRBJ1-4
V: TRBV7-9
D: -
size: -
CDR3: CASSLEGVNEKLFF
DNA: TGTGCCAGCAGCTTAGAGGGGGTTAATGAAAAACTGTTTTTT

J: TRBJ1-2
V: TRBV3-1/TRBV3-2
D: -
size: -
CDR3: CASSPRTVAHGYTF
DNA: TGTGCCAGCAGCCCTCGGACTGTTGCCCATGGCTACACCTTC

J: TRBJ2-7
V: TRBV20-1
D: -
size: -
CDR3: CSATVGGRQYF
DNA: TGCAGTGCTACCGTCGGGGGTCGACAGTACTTC

J: TRBJ1-5
V: TRBV21-1
D: -
size: -
CDR3: CASSKRGEGWKDQPQHF
DNA: TGTGCCAGCAGCAAACGGGGGGAGGGATGGAAGGATCAGCCCCAGCATTTT

J: TRBJ2-7
V: TRBV4-1
D: TRBD1
size: once
CDR3: CASSRSSGQGWVGEQYF
DNA: TGCGCCAGCAGCCGGAGTTCGGGACAGGGCTGGGTTGGGGAGCAGTACTTC

J: TRBJ1-2
V: TRBV6-2/TRBV6-3
D: -
size: few
CDR3: CASSYSKGGAYGYTF
DNA: TGTGCCAGCAGTTACTCGAAGGGAGGAGCCTATGGCTACACCTTC

J: TRBJ1-4
V: TRBV27
D: -
size: few
CDR3: CASMPAVATNEKLFF
DNA: TGTGCCAGCATGCCCGCGGTTGCAACTAATGAAAAACTGTTTTTT

J: TRBJ1-2
V: TRBV28
D: -
size: few
CDR3: CASSWGQSYGYTF
DNA: TGTGCCAGCAGTTGGGGCCAGAGCTATGGCTACACCTTC

J: TRBJ1-4
V: TRBV4-3
D: TRBD1
size: -
CDR3: CASSQDLAGTGDEKLFF
DNA: TGCGCCAGCAGCCAAGATCTCGCCGGGACAGGGGACGAAAAACTGTTTTTT

J: TRBJ1-5
V: TRBV6-2/TRBV6-3
D: -
size: few
CDR3: CASSSQAALSNQPQHF
DNA: TGTGCCAGCAGCTCCCAGGCAGCACTCAGCAATCAGCCCCAGCATTTT

J: TRBJ1-3
V: TRBV4-3
D: TRBD1
size: -
CDR3: CASSQDRDSSGNTIYF
DNA: TGCGCCAGCAGCCAGGACAGGGACAGCTCTGGAAACACCATATATTTT

J: TRBJ2-5
V: TRBV28
D: -
size: -
CDR3: CASSKRQGGWQETQYF
DNA: TGTGCCAGCAGTAAAAGACAGGGAGGTTGGCAAGAGACCCAGTACTTC

J: TRBJ2-7
V: TRBV15
D: -
size: -
CDR3: CATSRDLYEQYF
DNA: TGTGCCACCAGCAGAGACCTCTACGAGCAGTACTTC

J: TRBJ2-5
V: TRBV7-3
D: TRBD2
size: -
CDR3: CASSWKREGARRETQYF
DNA: TGTGCCAGCAGCTGGAAGCGGGAGGGGGCTCGACGTGAGACCCAGTACTTC

J: TRBJ2-7
V: TRBV5-6
D: -
size: -
CDR3: CASSFGGTLYEQYF
DNA: TGTGCCAGCAGCTTCGGGGGAACACTCTACGAGCAGTACTTC

J: TRBJ2-5
V: TRBV7-3
D: -
size: -
CDR3: CASSLTRQETQYF
DNA: TGTGCCAGCAGCCTGACTCGTCAAGAGACCCAGTACTTC

J: TRBJ1-6
V: TRBV18
D: -
size: -
CDR3: CASSSYNSPLHF
DNA: TGTGCCAGCTCATCATATAATTCACCCCTCCACTTT

J: TRBJ1-1
V: TRBV14
D: -
size: -
CDR3: CASSQDRGRGEAFF
DNA: TGTGCCAGCAGCCAAGACAGGGGACGGGGTGAAGCTTTCTTT

J: TRBJ1-1
V: TRBV6-2/TRBV6-3
D: TRBD1
size: once
CDR3: CATSRGLGEAFF
DNA: TGTGCCACCAGCAGGGGGTTGGGTGAAGCTTTCTTT

J: TRBJ2-4
V: TRBV18
D: TRBD2
size: -
CDR3: CASSPSGGGQNIQYF
DNA: TGTGCCAGCTCACCATCGGGCGGGGGGCAAAACATTCAGTACTTC

J: TRBJ2-6
V: TRBV28
D: TRBD2
size: -
CDR3: CASSLRRTSGRASGANVLTF
DNA: TGTGCCAGCAGTTTACGGAGGACTAGCGGGAGGGCCTCTGGGGCCAACGTCCTGACTTTC

J: TRBJ2-1
V: TRBV28
D: TRBD2
size: -
CDR3: CASSPWSGQGTSGGVRNEQFF
DNA: TGTGCCAGCAGCCCCTGGAGCGGACAGGGGACTAGCGGGGGAGTGCGGAATGAGCAGTTCTTC

J: TRBJ2-5
V: TRBV28
D: -
size: -
CDR3: CASSPPGETQYF
DNA: TGTGCCAGCAGTCCCCCTGGCGAGACCCAGTACTTC

J: TRBJ2-7
V: TRBV7-2
D: -
size: few
CDR3: CASSLGPSSPTQYF
DNA: TGTGCCAGCAGCTTAGGCCCGTCTAGCCCAACACAGTACTTC

J: TRBJ1-5
V: TRBV5-1
D: -
size: -
CDR3: CASSTSPSEPQHF
DNA: TGCGCCAGCAGCACATCCCCATCAGAACCCCAGCATTTT

J: TRBJ1-1
V: TRBV29-1
D: -
size: -
CDR3: CSVTRNTEAFF
DNA: TGCAGCGTTACCAGAAACACTGAAGCTTTCTTT

J: TRBJ2-7
V: TRBV6-2/TRBV6-3
D: -
size: -
CDR3: CASSYTPQGEQYF
DNA: TGTGCCAGCAGTTACACCCCCCAGGGCGAGCAGTACTTC

J: TRBJ2-3
V: TRBV11-3
D: -
size: -
CDR3: CASSLSGGFRDTQYF
DNA: TGTGCCAGCAGCTTATCCGGCGGATTTCGAGATACGCAGTATTTT

J: TRBJ1-4
V: TRBV3-1/TRBV3-2
D: -
size: -
CDR3: CASSQSTGRLGEKLFF
DNA: TGTGCCAGCAGCCAATCAACCGGGAGACTCGGTGAAAAACTGTTTTTT